This TCR beta chain was identified in a study of cytomegalovirus exposure and HLA in healthy donors. Study-level points and caveats: For cytomegalovirus status, the classifier reportedly gave diagnoses with high specificity and sensitivity. A few chains tied to CMV proved CMV antigen-specific in vitro.

About this clone: The antigen is undetermined.

V lost 5 bases, J lost 6 bases, and 7 bases stayed unmatched. The CDR3 sequence is 13 residues long. CDR1 is SGHVS, CDR2 FNYEAQ, per germline. 13 Jbeta primers and 60 Vbeta primers were used for the PCR. Sequencing used immunoSEQ multiplex PCR; TCRdb keeps in-frame clones, though not all of them. Counted here are 140,000 or so clones, approximately 80% occurring once; the ten biggest clones make up roughly 9.7%. The clonotype comes from a woman aged 55-70 years in good health and CMV-seropositive. The gene calls are TRBV7-6 and TRBJ2-7, with 7 bases identical to TRBD2. Sequencing was carried out using PBMCs. The CDR3 protein is CASSPGLVGEQYF. The CDR3 region has the DNA TGTGCCAGCAGCCCCGGACTAGTGGGCGAGCAGTACTTC.